These T cell receptor beta chains were read from a single sample in a study of early T cells in non-severe SARS-CoV-2 infection. One entry per CDR3 protein results from TCRdb running MiXCR on the 5' RACE reads. The table records 75,000 or so distinct CDR3 sequences, about 10% of them present only once. The sequenced material came from whole blood. Receptors originate from an adult who was a healthcare worker with PCR-confirmed SARS-CoV-2 infection or an uninfected control (not recorded which). The CDR3 runs from the conserved cysteine through the conserved F or W.

V gene	J gene	CDR3 protein
TRBV20-1	TRBJ2-1	CSARSTFSSNEQFF
TRBV2	TRBJ1-2	CASSESGENRGNYGYTF
TRBV20-1	TRBJ1-2	CSASRTGLTYGYTF
TRBV20-1	TRBJ1-1	CSAVVGGAIGNTEAFF
TRBV6-6	TRBJ2-5	CASSYRGMETQYF
TRBV20-1	TRBJ2-3	CSAYQDRVTDTQYF
TRBV18	TRBJ2-1	CASSRRAVSYNEQFF
TRBV5-5	TRBJ2-7	CASSLGGLGYEQYF
TRBV7-2	TRBJ2-3	CASSLTLRTGGTDTQYF
TRBV29-1	TRBJ1-2	CSVIHSYGYTF
TRBV12-3/TRBV12-4	TRBJ2-1	CASKSGSSYNEQFF
TRBV6-4	TRBJ1-6	CASKKDGGSPLHF
TRBV7-9	TRBJ1-5	CASSPDANQPQHF
TRBV11-2	TRBJ2-1	CTSSPNRGNEQFF
TRBV29-1	TRBJ2-1	CSVGLAVFNEQFF
TRBV3-1	TRBJ2-7	CASSKMFGTSGRAGLEQYF
TRBV10-3	TRBJ1-4	CAIGAGTTNEKLFF
TRBV4-1	TRBJ2-1	CASSQRLKGAYNEQFF
TRBV7-3	TRBJ2-5	CASSRGDRGETQYF
TRBV11-2	TRBJ2-1	CASSSGGLAGPYNEQFF
TRBV23-1	TRBJ2-4	CASSQRQGPPVSGYKNIQYF
TRBV5-1	TRBJ1-1	CASSLRGLNTEAFF
TRBV7-6	TRBJ2-7	CASSLDGSAQYF
TRBV6-2/TRBV6-3	TRBJ2-4	CASSSPAGAKNIQYF
TRBV6-5	TRBJ2-3	CASSYARGDTQYF
TRBV7-8	TRBJ1-6	CASSTLRGPNSPLHF
TRBV10-2	TRBJ1-3	CASSEGLSGNTIYF
TRBV7-9	TRBJ1-6	CASSLRESPLHF
TRBV7-9	TRBJ1-1	CASTPLQGPEAFF
TRBV12-3/TRBV12-4	TRBJ1-4	CASTPGGAEKLFF
TRBV18	TRBJ2-1	CASSPSRGGSSYNEQFF
TRBV2	TRBJ1-6	CASTPLGQVNSPLHF
TRBV5-1	TRBJ2-7	CASSSGTGGYEQYF
TRBV2	TRBJ1-1	CAGTADQATEAFF
TRBV11-2	TRBJ2-3	CASSKGLAGARDTQYF
TRBV28	TRBJ2-7	CASSLTGYYEQYF
TRBV29-1	TRBJ2-2	CSVRLGGVGELFF
TRBV11-2	TRBJ2-3	CASSSGGGQVDTQYF
TRBV24-1	TRBJ2-7	CATSDHLERTGASYEQYF
TRBV29-1	TRBJ1-5	CSVGADQPQHF
TRBV11-2	TRBJ2-1	CASSMGLAFNEQFF